Listed below are T cell receptor beta chains from one sample, sequenced in a study of beta chain features in type 1 diabetes. Method: immunoSEQ multiplex PCR; TCRdb's copy keeps in-frame clones and lacks some. The data show hundreds of thousands of clones, over 12% seen once. Input material: naive CD4+ T cells from blood. The receptors stem from a man aged 18 to 35 with type 1 diabetes. The CDR3 runs from the conserved cysteine through the conserved F or W. A D gene is named only where the DNA matches it firmly. The listing skips clone size in some rows; elsewhere it reads once, few, many or a size class.

DNA: TGCAGCACTGAGGGGGTTTCCAATGAGCAGTTCTTC; CDR3: CSTEGVSNEQFF; V: TRBV29-1; size: few; D: .; J: TRBJ2-1
DNA: TGTGCCAGCAGTTACTCGACTAGCTACGAGCAGTACTTC; CDR3: CASSYSTSYEQYF; V: TRBV6-6; size: .; D: .; J: TRBJ2-7
DNA: TGTGCCAGCAGCCCGCTAGCTGGGGCAGGGCCGTACTTC; CDR3: CASSPLAGAGPYF; V: TRBV7-8; size: .; D: .; J: TRBJ2-7
DNA: TGTGCCAGCAGTCAATCCCGAGGGGGAGTTAGCAATCAGCCCCAGCATTTT; CDR3: CASSQSRGGVSNQPQHF; V: TRBV27; size: few; D: .; J: TRBJ1-5
DNA: TGTGCCATCAGTGATAGCCCTCGGGGAACCGGGCAGTTCTTC; CDR3: CAISDSPRGTGQFF; V: TRBV10-3; size: few; D: .; J: TRBJ2-1
DNA: TGTGCCAGCAGTACTAGGGGGGTTACCAATCAGCCCCAGCATTTT; CDR3: CASSTRGVTNQPQHF; V: TRBV27; size: few; D: .; J: TRBJ1-5
DNA: TGTGCCAGCAGCTTGGCCGGGACAGCGAACACTGAAGCTTTCTTT; CDR3: CASSLAGTANTEAFF; V: TRBV7-2; size: few; D: TRBD1; J: TRBJ1-1
DNA: TGTGCCAGCAGCGTAACTAGCGGGAGGGACGAGCAGTACTTC; CDR3: CASSVTSGRDEQYF; V: TRBV9; size: few; D: TRBD2; J: TRBJ2-7
DNA: TGTGCCAGCAGTGTTCTGGGACAGGGCTCCTACGAGCAGTACTTC; CDR3: CASSVLGQGSYEQYF; V: TRBV25-1; size: few; D: TRBD1; J: TRBJ2-7
DNA: TGTGCCTGGAGTGGAAGCGGATCTAGCACAGATACGCAGTATTTT; CDR3: CAWSGSGSSTDTQYF; V: TRBV30; size: few; D: .; J: TRBJ2-3
DNA: TGTGCCACCGGTTTAGTGCAGGGACGGGAAGCTTTCTTT; CDR3: CATGLVQGREAFF; V: TRBV27; size: few; D: .; J: TRBJ1-1
DNA: TGTGCCAGCAGCGTAGTGGGGGTACAGGACGAGCAGTACTTC; CDR3: CASSVVGVQDEQYF; V: TRBV9; size: .; D: .; J: TRBJ2-7
DNA: TGCGCCAGCAGCCCAGAGGGTCGGAGAAATGAAAAACTGTTTTTT; CDR3: CASSPEGRRNEKLFF; V: TRBV5-1; size: few; D: .; J: TRBJ1-4
DNA: TGTGCCAGTAGTATAGACGGAACAACGGGGAGGTTCTTC; CDR3: CASSIDGTTGRFF; V: TRBV19; size: few; D: .; J: TRBJ2-1
DNA: TGCGCCAGCAGCTTGGTGGTGACTAGTGCGGGCGGGGAGCTGTTTTTT; CDR3: CASSLVVTSAGGELFF; V: TRBV5-1; size: .; D: .; J: TRBJ2-2
DNA: TGTGCCAGCAGTTACTCGGGGAGAGTACTAGAGACCCAGTACTTC; CDR3: CASSYSGRVLETQYF; V: TRBV6-5; size: few; D: .; J: TRBJ2-5
DNA: TGTGCCAGCAGCTTGACGGGAGACCGCGTAGCCCAGCATTTT; CDR3: CASSLTGDRVAQHF; V: TRBV5-6; size: few; D: .; J: TRBJ1-5
DNA: TGCAGCGTTGAGTACGGGACTGGAGAGCAGTACTTC; CDR3: CSVEYGTGEQYF; V: TRBV29-1; size: few; D: .; J: TRBJ2-7
DNA: TGCAGCGTTGGGACAGTAGGTCAGCCCCAGCATTTT; CDR3: CSVGTVGQPQHF; V: TRBV29-1; size: few; D: .; J: TRBJ1-5
DNA: TGTGCCAGTAGTACACAGGGGAACTATGGCTACACCTTC; CDR3: CASSTQGNYGYTF; V: TRBV19; size: few; D: TRBD1; J: TRBJ1-2
DNA: TGTGCCAGCAGTGGGACAGGGACAGACGAGCAGTACTTC; CDR3: CASSGTGTDEQYF; V: TRBV6-5; size: few; D: TRBD1; J: TRBJ2-7
DNA: TGTGCCAGCAGTGAAGGACGGCAGCCCCAGCATTTT; CDR3: CASSEGRQPQHF; V: TRBV2; size: few; D: .; J: TRBJ1-5
DNA: TGTGCCAGCAGCCCCCGACTAGCGGGGTTTGATGAGCAGTTCTTC; CDR3: CASSPRLAGFDEQFF; V: TRBV7-8; size: .; D: TRBD2; J: TRBJ2-1
DNA: TGTGCCAGCAGCCTAAAACTAGCGGGAGCGGGCAATGAGCAGTTCTTC; CDR3: CASSLKLAGAGNEQFF; V: TRBV11-2; size: few; D: TRBD2; J: TRBJ2-1
DNA: TGTGCCAGCAGCCAAGGGGGAGGACTAGCGGGTTCTACTAGCACAGATACGCAGTATTTT; CDR3: CASSQGGGLAGSTSTDTQYF; V: TRBV4-2; size: .; D: TRBD2; J: TRBJ2-3
DNA: TGTGCCAGCAGCCTTCCTAGCGGCACAGATACGCAGTATTTT; CDR3: CASSLPSGTDTQYF; V: TRBV7-2; size: few; D: .; J: TRBJ2-3
DNA: TGTGCCAGCAGCTTAATAATGACCATGGGGAATCAGCCCCAGCATTTT; CDR3: CASSLIMTMGNQPQHF; V: TRBV7-2; size: .; D: .; J: TRBJ1-5